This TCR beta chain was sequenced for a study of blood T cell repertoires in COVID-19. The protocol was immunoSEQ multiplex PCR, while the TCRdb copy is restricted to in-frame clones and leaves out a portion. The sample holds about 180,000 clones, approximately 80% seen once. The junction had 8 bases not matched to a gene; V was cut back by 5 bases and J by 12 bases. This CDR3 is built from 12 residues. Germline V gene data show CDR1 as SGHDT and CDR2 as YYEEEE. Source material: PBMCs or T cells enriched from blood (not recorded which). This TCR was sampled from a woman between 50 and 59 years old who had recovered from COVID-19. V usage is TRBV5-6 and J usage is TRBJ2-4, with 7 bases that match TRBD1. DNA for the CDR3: TGTGCCAGCAGTTATACTACAGGGGCTCAGTACTTC. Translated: CASSYTTGAQYF. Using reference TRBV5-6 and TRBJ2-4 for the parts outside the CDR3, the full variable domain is DAGVTQSPTHLIKTRGQQVTLRCSPKSGHDTVSWYQQALGQGPQFIFQYYEEEERQRGNFPDRFSGHQFPNYSSELNVNALLLGDSALYLCASSYTTGAQYFGAGTRLSVL.